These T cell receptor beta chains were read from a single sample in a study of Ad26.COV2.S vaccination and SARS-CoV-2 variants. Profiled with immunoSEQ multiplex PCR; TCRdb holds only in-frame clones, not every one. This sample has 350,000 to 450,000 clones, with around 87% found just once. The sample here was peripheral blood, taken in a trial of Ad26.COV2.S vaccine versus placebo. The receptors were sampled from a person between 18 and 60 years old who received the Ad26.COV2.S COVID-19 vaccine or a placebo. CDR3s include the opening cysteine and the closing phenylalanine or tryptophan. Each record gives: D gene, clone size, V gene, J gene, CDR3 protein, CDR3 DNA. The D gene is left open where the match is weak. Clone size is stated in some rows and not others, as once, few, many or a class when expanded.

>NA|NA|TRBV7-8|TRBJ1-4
CASSFRRTTNEKLFF
TGTGCCAGCAGCTTTCGACGGACAACTAATGAAAAACTGTTTTTT
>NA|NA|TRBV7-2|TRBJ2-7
CASSLEGRGTYEQYF
TGTGCCAGCAGCTTAGAGGGCAGGGGAACCTACGAGCAGTACTTC
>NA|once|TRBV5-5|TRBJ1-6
CASGSSYNSPLHF
TGTGCCAGCGGAAGCTCCTATAATTCACCCCTCCACTTT
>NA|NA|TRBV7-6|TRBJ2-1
CASSLYDSNEQFF
TGTGCCAGCAGCCTCTACGACAGCAATGAGCAGTTCTTC
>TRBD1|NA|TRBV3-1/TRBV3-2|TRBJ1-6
CASSQDFGTGNSPLHF
TGTGCCAGCAGCCAAGATTTCGGGACAGGGAATTCACCCCTCCACTTT
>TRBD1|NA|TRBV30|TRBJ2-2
CAWSVGPPRDRGAGELFF
TGTGCCTGGAGTGTAGGTCCCCCCCGGGACAGGGGGGCCGGGGAGCTGTTTTTT
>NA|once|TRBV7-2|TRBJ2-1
CASSPQGRGLNEQFF
TGTGCCAGCAGCCCCCAGGGAAGAGGACTCAATGAGCAGTTCTTC
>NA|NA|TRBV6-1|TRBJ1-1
CASSEEKPGPGTEAFF
TGTGCCAGCAGTGAAGAGAAACCGGGCCCAGGAACAGAAGCTTTCTTT
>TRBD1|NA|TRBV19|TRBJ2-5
CASSMDREETQYF
TGTGCCAGTAGTATGGACAGGGAGGAGACCCAGTACTTC
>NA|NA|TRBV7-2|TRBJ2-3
CASSLGLVDTQYF
TGTGCCAGCAGCTTAGGACTAGTAGATACGCAGTATTTT
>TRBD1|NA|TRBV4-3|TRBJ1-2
CASSQGRQGAHYGYTF
TGCGCCAGCAGCCAGGGGAGACAGGGAGCTCACTATGGCTACACCTTC
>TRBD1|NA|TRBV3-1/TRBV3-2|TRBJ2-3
CASSPGGAQYF
TGTGCCAGCAGTCCAGGGGGCGCGCAGTATTTT
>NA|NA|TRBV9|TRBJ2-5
CASSVAGGNSGQETQYF
TGTGCCAGCAGCGTTGCGGGTGGGAATTCGGGCCAAGAGACCCAGTACTTC
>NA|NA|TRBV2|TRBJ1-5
CASRTSKGPGSSNQPQHF
TGTGCCAGCAGAACATCGAAGGGACCGGGGAGTAGCAATCAGCCCCAGCATTTT
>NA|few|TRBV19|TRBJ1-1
CASSIALNTEAFF
TGTGCCAGTAGTATAGCCCTGAACACTGAAGCTTTCTTT
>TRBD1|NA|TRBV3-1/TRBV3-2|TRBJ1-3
CASSYRPGTGGGNTIYF
TGTGCCAGCAGCTACCGTCCCGGGACAGGGGGTGGAAACACCATATATTTT
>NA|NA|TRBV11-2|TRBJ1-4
CASSSSNEKLFF
TGTGCCAGCAGCTCCAGCAATGAAAAACTGTTTTTT
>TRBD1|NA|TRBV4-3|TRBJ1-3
CASSQDGTGLGNTIYF
TGCGCCAGCAGCCAAGACGGGACAGGGTTGGGAAACACCATATATTTT
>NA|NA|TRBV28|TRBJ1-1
CASTDVRGSGFQAFF
TGTGCCAGCACCGACGTTAGGGGGTCGGGTTTCCAAGCTTTCTTT
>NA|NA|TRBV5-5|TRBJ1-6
CASSRNDKGNSPLHF
TGTGCCAGCAGCCGCAACGACAAAGGGAATTCACCCCTCCACTTT
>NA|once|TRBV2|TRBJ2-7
CASFLASLLSYEQYF
TGTGCCAGCTTCCTTGCCTCCCTTCTCTCCTACGAGCAGTACTTC
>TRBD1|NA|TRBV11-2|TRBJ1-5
CASSLGSDRGEPQHF
TGTGCCAGCAGCTTAGGGTCGGACAGGGGCGAGCCCCAGCATTTT
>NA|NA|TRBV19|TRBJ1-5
CASSIGGTLQDQPQHF
TGTGCCAGTAGTATCGGCGGGACCCTCCAGGATCAGCCCCAGCATTTT
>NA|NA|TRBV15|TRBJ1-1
CATSREGVFEAFF
TGTGCCACCAGCAGAGAGGGGGTTTTTGAAGCTTTCTTT
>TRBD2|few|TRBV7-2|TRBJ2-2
CASSSGTSGFTGELFF
TGTGCCAGCAGCTCGGGGACTAGCGGTTTCACCGGGGAGCTGTTTTTT
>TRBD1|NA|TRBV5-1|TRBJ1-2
CASSVGQGASYTF
TGCGCCAGCAGCGTGGGACAGGGGGCGAGCTACACCTTC
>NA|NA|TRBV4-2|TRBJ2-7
CASSDSSSYEQYF
TGTGCCAGCAGTGACAGCAGCTCCTACGAGCAGTACTTC
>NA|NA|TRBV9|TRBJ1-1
CASSVGYREDTEAFF
TGTGCCAGCAGCGTAGGCTACAGGGAGGACACTGAAGCTTTCTTT
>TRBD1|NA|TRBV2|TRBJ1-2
CASSRDRTGPLGDYTF
TGTGCCAGCAGTAGGGACAGGACCGGGCCCCTAGGAGACTACACCTTC
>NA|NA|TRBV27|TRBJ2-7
CASSSFKDSSPYEQYF
TGTGCCAGCAGTTCCTTCAAAGACAGCTCGCCCTACGAGCAGTACTTC
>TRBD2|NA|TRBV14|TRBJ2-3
CASSQAPGLGVAWDTQYF
TGTGCCAGCAGCCAGGCTCCCGGACTAGGTGTAGCATGGGATACGCAGTATTTT
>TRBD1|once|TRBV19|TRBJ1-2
CASSILTGRGYGYTF
TGTGCCAGTAGTATATTGACAGGGAGGGGATATGGCTACACCTTC
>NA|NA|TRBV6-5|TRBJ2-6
CASSSGANVLTF
TGTGCCAGCAGTTCTGGGGCCAACGTCCTGACTTTC
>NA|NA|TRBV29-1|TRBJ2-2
CSAQGQGTGELFF
TGCAGCGCCCAGGGCCAGGGGACCGGGGAGCTGTTTTTT
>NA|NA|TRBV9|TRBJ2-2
CASSVTTGRYTGELFF
TGTGCCAGCAGCGTAACTACAGGGAGATACACCGGGGAGCTGTTTTTT
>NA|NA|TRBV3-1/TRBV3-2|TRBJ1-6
CASSQGQGYYSPLHF
TGTGCCAGCAGCCAAGGGCAGGGCTATTACTCACCCCTCCACTTT
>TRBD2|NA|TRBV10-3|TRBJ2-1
CAIRDGLAGNNEQFF
TGTGCCATCAGGGACGGACTAGCGGGTAATAATGAGCAGTTCTTC
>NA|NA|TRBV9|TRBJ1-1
CASSPTGNTEAFF
TGTGCCAGCAGCCCCACAGGGAACACTGAAGCTTTCTTT
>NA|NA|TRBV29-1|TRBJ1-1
CSVVGTIKNTEAFF
TGCAGCGTCGTAGGGACAATAAAAAACACTGAAGCTTTCTTT
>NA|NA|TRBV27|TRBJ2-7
CAQRGCSSYEQYF
TGTGCCCAAAGGGGATGCAGCTCCTACGAGCAGTACTTC
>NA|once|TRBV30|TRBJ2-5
CAGTQQGMRETQYF
TGTGCCGGAACCCAACAGGGTATGAGGGAGACCCAGTACTTC
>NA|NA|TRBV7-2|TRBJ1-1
CASSFGTAKEAFF
TGTGCCAGCAGCTTCGGGACGGCAAAGGAAGCTTTCTTT
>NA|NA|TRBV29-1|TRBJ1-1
CSVEMRTEAFF
TGCAGCGTTGAAATGCGAACTGAAGCTTTCTTT
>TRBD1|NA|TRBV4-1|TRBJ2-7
CASSPLGQGASYEQYF
TGCGCCAGCAGCCCATTGGGACAGGGGGCTTCCTACGAGCAGTACTTC
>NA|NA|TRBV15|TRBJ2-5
CATSRDRSTQYF
TGTGCCACCAGCAGAGATCGTTCAACCCAGTACTTC
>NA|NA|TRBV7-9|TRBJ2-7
CASSPSAPYEQYF
TGTGCCAGCAGCCCCTCGGCTCCCTACGAGCAGTACTTC
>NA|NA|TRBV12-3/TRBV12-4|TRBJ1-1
CASSSLGRTEAFF
TGTGCCAGCAGTTCCTTGGGGAGAACTGAAGCTTTCTTT
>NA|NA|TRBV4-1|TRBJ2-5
CASSQTGLQETQYF
TGCGCCAGCAGCCAAACGGGGCTCCAAGAGACCCAGTACTTC
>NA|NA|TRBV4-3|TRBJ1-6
CASSQDRVINSPLHF
TGCGCCAGCAGCCAAGATAGGGTAATTAATTCACCCCTCCACTTT
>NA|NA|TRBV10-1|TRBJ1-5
CASSESDSQNQPQHF
TGCGCCAGCAGTGAGTCGGACAGCCAGAATCAGCCCCAGCATTTT
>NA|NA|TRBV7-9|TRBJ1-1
CASSLNLGTEAFF
TGTGCCAGCAGCTTAAACCTGGGCACTGAAGCTTTCTTT
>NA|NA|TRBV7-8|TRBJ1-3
CASSLPETGEGVNTIYF
TGTGCCAGCAGCTTGCCCGAGACAGGCGAAGGGGTGAACACCATATATTTT
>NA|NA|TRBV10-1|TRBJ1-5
CASRRQNSNQPQHF
TGCGCCAGCAGAAGACAGAATAGCAATCAGCCCCAGCATTTT
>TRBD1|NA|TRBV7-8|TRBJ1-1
CASRPGQGVGNTEAFF
TGTGCCAGCAGACCGGGACAGGGAGTAGGGAACACTGAAGCTTTCTTT
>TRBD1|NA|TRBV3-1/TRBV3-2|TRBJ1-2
CASSQERDRGNYGYTF
TGTGCCAGCAGCCAAGAGCGGGACAGGGGAAACTATGGCTACACCTTC